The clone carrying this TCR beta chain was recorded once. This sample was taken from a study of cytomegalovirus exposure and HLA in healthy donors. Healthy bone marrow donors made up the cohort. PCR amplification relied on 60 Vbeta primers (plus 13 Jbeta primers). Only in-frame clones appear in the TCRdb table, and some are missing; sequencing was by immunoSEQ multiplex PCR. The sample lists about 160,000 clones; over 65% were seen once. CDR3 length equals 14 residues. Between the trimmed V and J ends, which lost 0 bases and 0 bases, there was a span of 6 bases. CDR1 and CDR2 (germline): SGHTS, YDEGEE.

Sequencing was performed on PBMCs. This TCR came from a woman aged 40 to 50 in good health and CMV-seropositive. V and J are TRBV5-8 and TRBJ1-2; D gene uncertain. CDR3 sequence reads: CASSLGGPNYGYTF. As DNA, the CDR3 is TGTGCCAGCAGCTTGGGAGGGCCTAACTATGGCTACACCTTC. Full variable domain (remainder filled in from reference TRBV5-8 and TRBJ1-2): EAGVTQSPTHLIKTRGQQATLRCSPISGHTSVYWYQQALGLGLQFLLWYDEGEERNRGNFPPRFSGRQFPNYSSELNVNALELEDSALYLCASSLGGPNYGYTFGSGTRLTVV.